The 32 T cell receptor beta chains in this list originate from one sample, sequenced in a study of cytomegalovirus exposure and HLA in healthy donors. Primers included in the PCR were 60 Vbeta and 13 Jbeta primers. Repertoires were generated with immunoSEQ multiplex PCR, while TCRdb's copy carries only in-frame clones and drops some. The table for this sample gives just over 150,000 clones. Source material: PBMCs. The source is a man aged 30 to 45 in good health and CMV-seronegative.

V is TRBV6-5 and J is TRBJ1-5; 8 positions match TRBD1. Trimming at V came to 5 bases and at J to 6 bases, leaving 3 bases not matched to a gene. CDR3 length equals 13 residues. CDR1 is MNHEY, CDR2 SVGAGI, per germline. The CDR3 is CASSAQGAQPQHF. Here the CDR3 DNA reads TGTGCCAGCAGTGCCCAGGGGGCTCAGCCCCAGCATTTT.

CDR3 sequence: CAWSTRGEQPQHF. The CDR3 DNA follows: TGTGCCTGGTCTACCAGGGGGGAGCAGCCCCAGCATTTT. J is TRBJ1-5 and V is TRBV30; 7 nucleotides align to TRBD1. Unmatched junction bases numbered 8, after V lost 5 bases and J lost 7 bases. The CDR3 is made up of 13 amino acids. CDR1 and CDR2 (germline): GTSNPN, SVGIG (reference sequence).

This rearrangement joins TRBV6-5 to TRBJ2-1; TRBD2 agrees at 14 bases. The CDR3 sequence is 15 residues long. V lost 6 bases to trimming and J lost 6 bases; unmatched junction nucleotides: 4. Germline CDR1 MNHEY, CDR2 SVGAGI. The CDR3 region is CASSRGTSGSNEQFF. CDR3 DNA sequence: TGTGCCAGCAGCCGCGGGACTAGCGGGAGCAATGAGCAGTTCTTC.

In DNA form, the CDR3 reads TGCGCCAGCAGCTTGGAAGGGCGGGATGGCACAGATACGCAGTATTTT. This encodes CASSLEGRDGTDTQYF. V usage is TRBV5-1 and J usage is TRBJ2-3, with a tentative D call TRBD2 (6 bases). Trimming removed 0 bases from V and 1 base from J, with 12 bases in between. CDR1 and CDR2 (germline): SGHRS, YFSETQ. This CDR3 region has 16 residues.

This CDR3 is CASSTPGDTEAFF. The CDR3 DNA reads as TGTGCCAGTAGTACCCCAGGGGACACTGAAGCTTTCTTT. The chain recombines TRBV19 with TRBJ1-1; weak D call: TRBD1 (6 bases). This CDR3 comprises 13 residues. The V end was cut by 4 bases, the J end by 3 bases, with 9 bases between. The germline V gene encodes CDR1 LNHDA and CDR2 SQIVND (reference sequence).

V usage is TRBV4-1 and J usage is TRBJ1-4; D remains ambiguous. The V end lost 4 bases, the J end lost 2 bases, and 17 bases lay between the germline ends. Germline CDR1 is MGHRA and CDR2 is YSYEKL. The CDR3 loop spans 17 amino acids. The CDR3: CASSPRTSQKTNEKLFF. The CDR3 bases are TGCGCCAGCAGCCCCCGAACATCCCAGAAGACTAATGAAAAACTGTTTTTT.

The chain is built from TRBV5-1 and TRBJ2-3, with 7 bases matching TRBD2. Germline-derived CDR1 and CDR2 are SGHRS and YFSETQ. Losses at the gene ends were 2 bases for V and 14 bases for J; bases not matched to a gene: 14. The CDR3 sequence is 14 residues long. CDR3 sequence (DNA): TGCGCCAGCAGCTTCTCGGGATGGGAGGGCCCCACGTATTTT. As protein: CASSFSGWEGPTYF.

This sequence joins TRBV7-2 and TRBJ2-3; 7 positions match TRBD1. Germline V gene lookup returns CDR1 SGHTA and CDR2 FQGNSA. CDR3 length equals 17 residues. V lost 5 bases and J lost 4; bases outside the gene matches: 15. The CDR3: CASSPSLTGIRSDTQYF. In DNA form, the CDR3 reads TGTGCCAGCAGCCCCTCACTGACAGGGATTAGATCAGATACGCAGTATTTT.

This rearrangement joins TRBV7-9 to TRBJ1-1; tentative D call: TRBD1 (5 bases). Germline V gene lookup returns CDR1 SEHNR and CDR2 FQNEAQ (reference sequence). V was pared by 1 base and J by 5 bases, with 11 bases between. The CDR3 has 14 amino acids. DNA of the CDR3: TGTGCCAGCAGCTTAGTGATTGGGGGGACTGAAGCTTTCTTT. Its protein is CASSLVIGGTEAFF.

The chain combines TRBV6-5 with TRBJ1-5, with D possibly matching TRBD1 (5 bases). Trimming took off 6 bases at V and 5 bases at J, with 14 bases between the two ends. Germline CDR1 reads MNHEY; CDR2 reads SVGAGI. The CDR3 totals 14 residues. The CDR3 protein is CASSRQKGDQPQHF. CDR3 nucleotides: TGTGCCAGCAGCAGACAGAAAGGCGATCAGCCCCAGCATTTT.

This rearrangement joins TRBV18 to TRBJ1-5, with 10 bases matching TRBD1. Trimming removed 4 bases from V and 2 bases from J; junction bases left unmatched: 8. The CDR3 is made up of 17 amino acids. CDR1 and CDR2 (germline): KGHSH, LQKENI. The CDR3 loop is CASSRETGGRGNQPQHF. Written as DNA, the CDR3 is TGTGCCAGCTCACGAGAGACAGGGGGCCGGGGCAATCAGCCCCAGCATTTT.

CDR3 sequence: CASSLGGLAGADTQYF. In nucleotides, the CDR3 is TGTGCCAGCAGCTTGGGGGGACTAGCCGGAGCAGATACGCAGTATTTT. The chain joins TRBV5-4 to TRBJ2-3; 9 positions match TRBD2. This CDR3 comprises 16 residues. Germline V gives CDR1 SGHNT, CDR2 YYREEE (reference sequence). V lost 0 bases to trimming and J lost 4 bases; unmatched junction nucleotides: 6.

The chain carries TRBV5-1 and TRBJ2-5; TRBD2 matches 10 bases. This CDR3 is built from 16 residues. Germline V gene data show CDR1 as SGHRS and CDR2 as YFSETQ. Germline trimming cut 3 bases from V and 2 bases from J; bases unmatched to any gene: 7. CDR3 bases: TGCGCCAGCAGCTATGGACTAGCGGTGTTACAAGAGACCCAGTACTTC. It is translated as CASSYGLAVLQETQYF. Full variable domain (remainder filled in from reference TRBV5-1 and TRBJ2-5): KAGVTQTPRYLIKTRGQQVTLSCSPISGHRSVSWYQQTPGQGLQFLFEYFSETQRNKGNFPGRFSGRQFSNSRSEMNVSTLELGDSALYLCASSYGLAVLQETQYFGPGTRLLVL.

This sequence joins TRBV10-1 and TRBJ2-1; 9 nucleotides agree with TRBD2. This CDR3 region has 13 residues. Germline CDR1 is WNHNN and CDR2 is SYGVQD (reference sequence). J was trimmed by 9 bases and V by 4 bases; bases with no gene match: 4. DNA for the CDR3: TGCGCCAGCAGTGTGGCTAGCGGGATTGAGCAGTTCTTC. It yields the protein CASSVASGIEQFF.

This rearrangement joins TRBV5-1 to TRBJ2-1; 8 nucleotides line up with TRBD1. The CDR3 is 16 amino acids. The germline gives CDR1 SGHRS, CDR2 YFSETQ. The junction had 10 bases not matched to a gene; V was cut back by 5 bases and J by 3 bases. As DNA, the CDR3 is TGCGCCAGCAGTTCTGGCCAGGGGGCTCTCTACAATGAGCAGTTCTTC. This sequence encodes CASSSGQGALYNEQFF.

The chain carries TRBV27 and TRBJ1-1; 8 nucleotides match TRBD1. The J segment lost 11 bases and the V segment lost 5 bases, leaving 10 bases of the junction unmatched. From germline, CDR1 is MNHEY and CDR2 SMNVEV (reference sequence). This CDR3 has 13 amino acids. CDR3 sequence reads: CASSPKQGVLAFF. CDR3 sequence (DNA): TGTGCCAGCAGTCCTAAACAGGGGGTATTGGCTTTCTTT.

The chain has TRBV7-2 and TRBJ1-2; D gene unclear. Germline V gene data show CDR1 as SGHTA and CDR2 as FQGNSA. V lost 5 bases and J lost 4, with 8 bases in between. There are 12 residues in the CDR3. The CDR3 region is CTSSARSYGYTF. Here the CDR3 DNA reads TGTACCAGCAGCGCGAGATCCTATGGCTACACCTTC.

V gene TRBV13 combines with J gene TRBJ2-3; 14 bases map to TRBD2. The CDR3 totals 14 residues. Germline CDR1 PRHDT, CDR2 FYEKMQ (reference sequence). V lost 6 bases, J lost 8 bases, and 4 bases stayed unmatched. CDR3 in DNA: TGTGCCAGCAGTCGTGGACTAGCGGGAGGTACGCAGTATTTT. The encoded protein is CASSRGLAGGTQYF. Together with reference TRBV13 and TRBJ2-3, the CDR3 gives the full variable domain: AAGVIQSPRHLIKEKRETATLKCYPIPRHDTVYWYQQGPGQDPQFLISFYEKMQSDKGSIPDRFSAQQFSDYHSELNMSSLELGDSALYFCASSRGLAGGTQYFGPGTRLTVL.

V and J are TRBV5-1 and TRBJ1-3, with 8 positions matching TRBD1. The CDR3 spans 15 residues. Germline V gene data show CDR1 as SGHRS and CDR2 as YFSETQ. J was trimmed by 2 bases and V by 4 bases; bases with no gene match: 5. The CDR3 reads CASSKDRVAGNTIYF. CDR3 sequence (DNA): TGCGCCAGCAGCAAGGACAGGGTAGCTGGAAACACCATATATTTT. The full variable domain, rest sourced from reference TRBV5-1 and TRBJ1-3, is KAGVTQTPRYLIKTRGQQVTLSCSPISGHRSVSWYQQTPGQGLQFLFEYFSETQRNKGNFPGRFSGRQFSNSRSEMNVSTLELGDSALYLCASSKDRVAGNTIYFGEGSWLTVV.

This chain links TRBV6-1 with TRBJ2-7; 8 bases agree with TRBD1. V lost 5 bases and J lost 2; bases outside the gene matches: 8. Germline lookup yields CDR1 MNHNS and CDR2 SASEGT. The length of the CDR3 is 15 residues. CDR3 nucleotides: TGTGCCAGCAGTCCCGCGGGACAGGCCGCCTACGAGCAGTACTTC. Encoded protein: CASSPAGQAAYEQYF.

The chain is built from TRBV5-5 and TRBJ2-5; 8 bases map to TRBD1. Germline V gives CDR1 SGHKS, CDR2 YYEKEE (reference sequence). The trim removed 2 bases at V and 6 bases at J, leaving 6 bases unmatched. CDR3 length: 14 residues. CDR3 DNA sequence: TGTGCCAGCAGCTTAGAAGACAGGGGTCAGACCCAGTACTTC. Translated, it gives CASSLEDRGQTQYF.

J is TRBJ1-2 and V is TRBV11-2; TRBD1 is a possible D gene (5 bases). Germline loops: CDR1 SGHAT, CDR2 FQNNGV. V lost 3 bases and J lost 8, with 19 bases in between. The CDR3 sequence is 15 residues long. CDR3 coding DNA: TGTGCCAGCAGCTTTCTCAGCGGGGGGGATGGCGGCTACACCTTC. Translation gives CASSFLSGGDGGYTF. The variable domain in full, completed from reference TRBV11-2 and TRBJ1-2, reads EAGVAQSPRYKIIEKRQSVAFWCNPISGHATLYWYQQILGQGPKLLIQFQNNGVVDDSQLPKDRFSAERLKGVDSTLKIQPAKLEDSAVYLCASSFLSGGDGGYTFGSGTRLTVV.

As regards this clone: Other DNA variants within this sample encode the same CDR3. CDR3 bases: TGTGCCAGTAGCGAACGGTCCAGGGGATCCTGGAACACTGAAGCTTTCTTT. Its translation is CASSERSRGSWNTEAFF. The chain couples TRBV6-1 to TRBJ1-1, with a tentative D call TRBD1 (6 bases). Germline V gene data show CDR1 as MNHNS and CDR2 as SASEGT. The CDR3 is made up of 17 amino acids. V was shortened by 9 bases and J by 1 base, with 24 bases between the two germline ends.

The chain recombines TRBV20-1 with TRBJ2-1; perhaps TRBD1 as D (5 bases). V was trimmed by 6 bases and J by 15 bases, leaving 18 bases between them. CDR3 size: 11 residues. Germline loops: CDR1 DFQATT, CDR2 SNEGSKA (reference sequence). The CDR3, as DNA: TGCAGTGCCGTAGCCGACAGAAGGTTGTTCTTC. Translating it yields CSAVADRRLFF.

The gene calls are TRBV6-5 and TRBJ1-3; D is undetermined. Germline V lookup: CDR1 MNHEY, CDR2 SVGAGI. The CDR3 runs to 15 residues. Trimming took off 2 bases at V and 0 bases at J, with 8 bases between the two ends. The CDR3 bases are TGTGCCAGCAGTTACGACCGGAGCTCTGGAAACACCATATATTTT. Protein product: CASSYDRSSGNTIYF.

The chain employs TRBV6-1 and TRBJ1-1, with D uncertain. Germline CDR1 is MNHNS and CDR2 is SASEGT. The CDR3 runs to 14 residues. V dropped 7 bases and J dropped 4 bases, with 16 bases sitting between them. The CDR3 bases are TGTGCCAGCAAAATAATACCCAGAAGCACTGAAGCTTTCTTT. Protein sequence: CASKIIPRSTEAFF.

The rearrangement links TRBV28 to TRBJ1-5; 9 nucleotides match TRBD1. The V segment lost 8 bases and the J segment 5 bases; nucleotides outside the gene matches: 10. In germline, CDR1 is MDHEN, CDR2 SYDVKM. This CDR3 has 15 residues. The CDR3 reads CASGTGKGADQPQHF. CDR3 DNA sequence: TGTGCCAGCGGGACAGGGAAAGGAGCGGATCAGCCCCAGCATTTT.

This chain uses TRBV20-1 with TRBJ2-1; D ambiguous. The CDR3 sequence is 11 residues long. Germline-derived CDR1 and CDR2 are DFQATT and SNEGSKA (reference sequence). V lost 3 bases and J 8 bases, leaving 8 bases between the germline ends. CDR3 region: CSASFEYEQFF. The DNA of the CDR3 is TGCAGTGCTAGTTTCGAGTATGAGCAGTTCTTC.

The rearrangement joins TRBV7-9 to TRBJ2-3; D gene unclear. CDR3 size: 10 residues. Germline V gene data show CDR1 as SEHNR and CDR2 as FQNEAQ (reference sequence). V lost 11 bases and J lost 2, with 5 bases in between. CDR3: CASSTDTQYF. The CDR3, as DNA: TGTGCCTCCTCCACAGATACGCAGTATTTT.

V is TRBV2 and J is TRBJ2-7, with 11 bases that match TRBD1. The junction had 7 bases not matched to a gene; V was cut back by 6 bases and J by 6 bases. This CDR3 has 14 residues. Germline CDR1 SNHLY, CDR2 FYNNEI. CDR3 DNA: TGTGCCAGCAGGGCCGGGACAGGGGGTCGCGAGCAGTACTTC. The encoded protein is CASRAGTGGREQYF. Variable domain in full (rest from reference TRBV2 and TRBJ2-7): EPEVTQTPSHQVTQMGQEVILRCVPISNHLYFYWYRQILGQKVEFLVSFYNNEISEKSEIFDDQFSVERPDGSNFTLKIRSTKLEDSAMYFCASRAGTGGREQYFGPGTRLTVT.

The chain carries TRBV7-3 and TRBJ1-1, with a weak D call TRBD1 (6 bases). Germline assignment: CDR1 SGHTA and CDR2 FQGTGA. The CDR3 extends over 15 amino acids. The V end was cut by 5 bases, the J end by 0 bases, with 13 bases between. The CDR3 spells CASSPSQGMNTEAFF. The DNA for the CDR3 is TGTGCCAGCAGCCCCTCACAGGGTATGAACACTGAAGCTTTCTTT.

The V gene is TRBV28, the J gene TRBJ2-7; weak D call: TRBD1 (6 bases). This CDR3 region has 12 residues. CDR1 and CDR2 from the germline V gene are MDHEN and SYDVKM. The ends were cut back, 5 bases at V and 6 bases at J, with 11 bases in the middle. CDR3 sequence: CASSTTGREQYF. The CDR3 DNA reads TGTGCCAGCAGTACTACAGGGCGCGAGCAGTACTTC. The full variable domain, with the rest looked up from reference TRBV28 and TRBJ2-7, is DVKVTQSSRYLVKRTGEKVFLECVQDMDHENMFWYRQDPGLGLRLIYFSYDVKMKEKGDIPEGYSVSREKKERFSLILESASTNQTSMYLCASSTTGREQYFGPGTRLTVT.